This note documents a single TCR beta chain sequence. What it binds is not known. The data belong to a study of T cell responses to AZD1222 COVID-19 vaccine. Study conclusions and caveats: Spike as a whole was targeted by vaccine-associated CD4 TCRs, dominant at 160-218 and 743-854. Spike-specific TCR breadth and depth both grew after two AZD1222 doses.

The germline gives CDR1 MDHEN, CDR2 SYDVKM. Trimming cost V 6 bases and J 2 bases; bases outside gene matches: 11. The CDR3 length is 16 residues. The protocol was immunoSEQ multiplex PCR, while the TCRdb copy is restricted to in-frame clones and leaves out a portion. The sample has about 150,000 clones; 84% are singletons. The chain couples TRBV28 to TRBJ2-7, with 9 bases matching TRBD1. The source is an adult in good health. Here the sequenced sample was peripheral blood, taken on day 0 of AZD1222 vaccination. The CDR3 sequence is CASRNSGTGRPYEQYF. In DNA form, the CDR3 reads TGTGCCAGCAGGAACTCCGGGACAGGGCGTCCCTACGAGCAGTACTTC.